This T cell receptor beta chain was recorded in a study of cytomegalovirus exposure and HLA in healthy donors. Points from the study as a whole: Earlier analysis found most TCR beta V segments productive about 87% or about 30% of the time. In a later analysis, parvovirus B19, influenza, CMV and Epstein-Barr virus appeared linked to several top co-occurrence clusters. Among the CMV-associated chains, three were confirmed in vitro as specific for CMV antigens.

Amplification used 60 Vbeta primers and 13 Jbeta primers. Authors' analysis steps: Later, 65 million to 85 million unique TCR beta chains were counted in an analysis, and approximately 10 million of them were shared. Clones were sequenced by immunoSEQ multiplex PCR, and TCRdb holds only the in-frame ones, with some missing. The V and J calls and clone size come from that table; D and trimming were worked out from the DNA. This table holds 100,000 to 150,000 clones, roughly four fifths found once. Points on this clone: Its antigen remains unidentified.

V was clipped by 4 bases and J by 4 bases, with 14 bases between them. The germline gives CDR1 SGHRS, CDR2 YFSETQ. The CDR3 has 14 amino acids. This clonotype was sampled from a male donor in good health and CMV-seropositive. J is TRBJ2-5 and V is TRBV5-1; D is possibly TRBD2 (6 bases). The source material was PBMCs. CDR3 region: CASSRGGVGETQYF. The CDR3 region has the DNA TGCGCCAGCAGCCGGGGCGGGGTTGGAGAGACCCAGTACTTC.